This is a list of T cell receptor beta chains from one sample in a study of cytomegalovirus exposure and HLA in healthy donors. Using immunoSEQ multiplex PCR, the repertoire was profiled, and TCRdb retains in-frame clones only, with some absent. The sample records 30,000 to 40,000 clones, 35% to 55% being singletons. The source material was PBMCs. These receptors originate from a woman in her fifties or sixties in good health and CMV-seronegative. Both conserved end residues are part of each CDR3. Only some rows state a clone size, as once, few, many or a class for expanded clones.

cdr3_aa: CAGSTGVGVTQYF
j_call: TRBJ2-5
v_call: TRBV5-6
clone_size: few

cdr3_aa: CASSEFPGRTYGYTF
j_call: TRBJ1-2
v_call: TRBV9
clone_size: -

cdr3_aa: CASSPRTGSGQETQYF
j_call: TRBJ2-5
v_call: TRBV7-7
clone_size: -

cdr3_aa: CASSLDAISYEQYF
j_call: TRBJ2-7
v_call: TRBV5-1
clone_size: few

cdr3_aa: CASSLGSSSGNQPQHF
j_call: TRBJ1-5
v_call: TRBV5-1
clone_size: -

cdr3_aa: CASSLVGTGDVLTF
j_call: TRBJ2-6
v_call: TRBV27
clone_size: once

cdr3_aa: CASSSTSGRLDSYNEQFF
j_call: TRBJ2-1
v_call: TRBV28
clone_size: -

cdr3_aa: CASRTGITGELFF
j_call: TRBJ2-2
v_call: TRBV28
clone_size: -

cdr3_aa: CASSLGGPYNEQFF
j_call: TRBJ2-1
v_call: TRBV5-1
clone_size: few

cdr3_aa: CASSQVGQGAPEQYF
j_call: TRBJ2-7
v_call: TRBV14
clone_size: -

cdr3_aa: CASSAGLWNSPLHF
j_call: TRBJ1-6
v_call: TRBV9
clone_size: -

cdr3_aa: CASSVGPRNTEAFF
j_call: TRBJ1-1
v_call: TRBV9
clone_size: few

cdr3_aa: CASSRDRGPNEKLFF
j_call: TRBJ1-4
v_call: TRBV6-5
clone_size: -

cdr3_aa: CASSQDRFRREQYF
j_call: TRBJ2-7
v_call: TRBV5-1
clone_size: few

cdr3_aa: CAWSESGGKGEQYF
j_call: TRBJ2-7
v_call: TRBV30
clone_size: few

cdr3_aa: CASSLGSRVGEQYF
j_call: TRBJ2-7
v_call: TRBV7-2
clone_size: -

cdr3_aa: CASSKTGGYYGYTF
j_call: TRBJ1-2
v_call: TRBV21-1
clone_size: -

cdr3_aa: CASGGGLAFYEQYF
j_call: TRBJ2-7
v_call: TRBV6-5
clone_size: -

cdr3_aa: CASSGGGTKNIQYF
j_call: TRBJ2-4
v_call: TRBV19
clone_size: -

cdr3_aa: CASSLAYAGTRGTDTQYF
j_call: TRBJ2-3
v_call: TRBV4-2
clone_size: -

cdr3_aa: CASSLAGGAGELFF
j_call: TRBJ2-2
v_call: TRBV28
clone_size: few

cdr3_aa: CASSRTSGETQYF
j_call: TRBJ2-5
v_call: TRBV5-6
clone_size: -

cdr3_aa: CASSLVNTEAFF
j_call: TRBJ1-1
v_call: TRBV28
clone_size: few

cdr3_aa: CAISGGGGALGGKAFF
j_call: TRBJ1-1
v_call: TRBV10-3
clone_size: -

cdr3_aa: CASSSRYEQYF
j_call: TRBJ2-7
v_call: TRBV5-1
clone_size: -

cdr3_aa: CASSVAPGGMDEQFF
j_call: TRBJ2-1
v_call: TRBV7-3
clone_size: -

cdr3_aa: CASSPTGLVPAPPDTQYF
j_call: TRBJ2-3
v_call: TRBV4-2
clone_size: few

cdr3_aa: CASSSRGGDTQYF
j_call: TRBJ2-3
v_call: TRBV7-2
clone_size: few

cdr3_aa: CASSPGAGATHEQYF
j_call: TRBJ2-7
v_call: TRBV6-5
clone_size: -

cdr3_aa: CASSLRQGGETQYF
j_call: TRBJ2-5
v_call: TRBV5-4
clone_size: few

cdr3_aa: CASSVRSFPTDTQYF
j_call: TRBJ2-3
v_call: TRBV9
clone_size: few

cdr3_aa: CASSTRTSGMYNEQFF
j_call: TRBJ2-1
v_call: TRBV25-1
clone_size: few

cdr3_aa: CASSEGASGADEQYF
j_call: TRBJ2-7
v_call: TRBV2
clone_size: once

cdr3_aa: CASSRSKQGGNTEAFF
j_call: TRBJ1-1
v_call: TRBV5-4
clone_size: -

cdr3_aa: CASSLAGGTIYF
j_call: TRBJ1-3
v_call: TRBV7-8
clone_size: few

cdr3_aa: CASSLEGRDNEKLFF
j_call: TRBJ1-4
v_call: TRBV5-1
clone_size: -

cdr3_aa: CASSMSSRGTDTQYF
j_call: TRBJ2-3
v_call: TRBV19
clone_size: -

cdr3_aa: CASSFRVPGELFF
j_call: TRBJ2-2
v_call: TRBV7-9
clone_size: few

cdr3_aa: CASSVAANTGEPFF
j_call: TRBJ2-2
v_call: TRBV9
clone_size: -

cdr3_aa: CASSQRLAGAPGLYNEQFF
j_call: TRBJ2-1
v_call: TRBV4-2
clone_size: -

cdr3_aa: CASSIQAGPGYTF
j_call: TRBJ1-2
v_call: TRBV19
clone_size: few

cdr3_aa: CASSFPSGGGRDTQYF
j_call: TRBJ2-3
v_call: TRBV6-5
clone_size: -

cdr3_aa: CASSLSTGYEQYF
j_call: TRBJ2-7
v_call: TRBV27
clone_size: -

cdr3_aa: CASSPGTSGGGETQYF
j_call: TRBJ2-5
v_call: TRBV9
clone_size: -

cdr3_aa: CASSIYRGTSYNSPLHF
j_call: TRBJ1-6
v_call: TRBV27
clone_size: -

cdr3_aa: CASSQYRVESGYTF
j_call: TRBJ1-2
v_call: TRBV11-2
clone_size: -

cdr3_aa: CASRAQGWDTEAFF
j_call: TRBJ1-1
v_call: TRBV6-4
clone_size: few

cdr3_aa: CASSETRVAGANVLTF
j_call: TRBJ2-6
v_call: TRBV2
clone_size: -

cdr3_aa: CAWRDRVGPDTQYF
j_call: TRBJ2-3
v_call: TRBV30
clone_size: -

cdr3_aa: CASSPGPGLSTDTQYF
j_call: TRBJ2-3
v_call: TRBV19
clone_size: -

cdr3_aa: CSVESAERDTQYF
j_call: TRBJ2-3
v_call: TRBV29-1
clone_size: few